A single sample is the source of the 25 T cell receptor beta chains below, sequenced in a study of coeliac disease. The repertoire was sequenced with immunoSEQ multiplex PCR; TCRdb's copy has only in-frame clones and lacks some. The sample consists of about 4,400 clones, about four fifths of them appearing once. The source material was lamina propria lymphocytes from the gut. Every receptor here comes from a woman under 30 with active celiac disease.

The CDR3 coding sequence is TGTGCCAGCAGTTCCCTAGGACAGGTTGGGTTTAAGAATGAGCAGTTCTTC. This codes for CASSSLGQVGFKNEQFF. The rearrangement links TRBV27 to TRBJ2-1, with TRBD1 matching 7 bases. The CDR3 is 17 amino acids. After removal of 4 bases from V and 7 bases from J, the junction contained 16 bases not matched to a gene. Germline CDR1 is MNHEY and CDR2 is SMNVEV (reference sequence).

This sequence joins TRBV5-1 and TRBJ2-5; the match to TRBD1 covers 7 bases. The length of the CDR3 is 13 residues. The germline CDR1 and CDR2 sequences are SGHRS and YFSETQ. V trimming: 3 bases; J trimming: 2 bases; junction bases outside the gene matches: 1. The DNA of the CDR3 is TGCGCCAGCAGCTCGGGACAGCAAGAGACCCAGTACTTC. Its translation: CASSSGQQETQYF.

This clone showed up just a few times. The chain carries TRBV6-1 and TRBJ2-3, with 12 bases aligning to TRBD2. This CDR3 is 16 amino acids long. The germline V gene encodes CDR1 MNHNS and CDR2 SASEGT. V gave up 4 bases and J gave up 3 bases; unmatched junction bases: 5. The chain's CDR3 is CASSVTSGSGTDTQYF. DNA for the CDR3: TGTGCCAGCAGTGTGACTAGCGGGAGTGGGACAGATACGCAGTATTTT.

Only one count was recorded for this clone. The gene calls are TRBV6-5 and TRBJ2-1; possibly TRBD2 for D (6 bases). CDR1 and CDR2 (germline): MNHEY, SVGAGI. V lost 7 bases, J lost 6 bases, and 13 bases lay in between. The CDR3 sequence is 13 residues long. The CDR3 DNA sequence: TGTGCCAGCACCGGCGGGGCTAGCAATGAGCAGTTCTTC. This gives the protein CASTGGASNEQFF.

In its sample, this clone was seen a few times. V usage is TRBV5-1 and J usage is TRBJ2-5; 11 nucleotides line up with TRBD2. V was clipped by 1 base and J by 3 bases; unmatched bases: 8. This CDR3 comprises 17 residues. Germline CDR1 is SGHRS and CDR2 is YFSETQ. The CDR3 DNA sequence: TGCGCCAGCAGCTTGCATAGCGGGGGGGTTAACAAAGAGACCCAGTACTTC. This gives the protein CASSLHSGGVNKETQYF.

The V call is TRBV7-9, the J call TRBJ1-1; D uncertain. The CDR3 consists of 11 residues. Germline CDR1 reads SEHNR; CDR2 reads FQNEAQ (reference sequence). Trimming took 7 bases from V and 3 from J, leaving 6 bases between them. As DNA, the CDR3 is TGTGCCAGCAAGGGAGACACTGAAGCTTTCTTT. As protein: CASKGDTEAFF.

In DNA form, the CDR3 reads TGTGCCAGCAGCTTATTTGGGGGCTGGTACGAGCAGTACTTC. Amino acid sequence: CASSLFGGWYEQYF. V is TRBV7-9 and J is TRBJ2-7; the D gene is possibly TRBD1 (6 bases). Trimming shortened V by 2 bases and J by 4 bases, and 12 bases separated the two germline ends. Germline V lookup: CDR1 SEHNR, CDR2 FQNEAQ (reference sequence). CDR3 length equals 14 residues.

The chain recombines TRBV30 with TRBJ1-2; D might be TRBD1 (5 bases). V dropped 2 bases and J dropped 8 bases, with 15 bases sitting between them. CDR1 is GTSNPN and CDR2 is SVGIG in the germline V gene (reference sequence). The CDR3 has 13 amino acids. CDR3 coding DNA: TGTGCCTGGAGTTGGGGCTCTTCAGAGGGCTACACCTTC. It is translated as CAWSWGSSEGYTF.

V usage is TRBV5-4 and J usage is TRBJ2-3, with 8 bases lining up with TRBD2. Looked up from germline, CDR1 is SGHNT and CDR2 is YYREEE (reference sequence). The CDR3 runs to 16 residues. J was trimmed by 5 bases and V by 0 bases; bases with no gene match: 8. CDR3 DNA: TGTGCCAGCAGCTTGGGTCACCGGGGGGGTAAAGATACGCAGTATTTT. Protein sequence: CASSLGHRGGKDTQYF.

CDR3 amino acids: CASSSELLAGSYTQYF. The DNA of the CDR3 is TGCGCCAGCAGCTCCGAATTACTAGCGGGAAGTTATACGCAGTATTTT. The gene calls are TRBV5-1 and TRBJ2-3; 10 positions match TRBD2. J gave up 7 bases and V 3 bases, and 11 bases lay outside the gene matches. CDR1 and CDR2 (germline): SGHRS, YFSETQ. There are 16 residues in the CDR3.

The chain carries TRBV7-2 and TRBJ2-3; D is unresolved. CDR1 and CDR2 from the germline V gene are SGHTA and FQGNSA. The CDR3 loop spans 12 amino acids. Trimming cost V 2 bases and J 4 bases, with 4 bases left between them. This CDR3 is CASSLYSDTQYF. The CDR3 DNA is TGTGCCAGCAGCTTATATTCAGATACGCAGTATTTT. The full variable domain, with the rest looked up from reference TRBV7-2 and TRBJ2-3, is GAGVSQSPSNKVTEKGKDVELRCDPISGHTALYWYRQSLGQGLEFLIYFQGNSAPDKSGLPSDRFSAERTGGSVSTLTIQRTQQEDSAVYLCASSLYSDTQYFGPGTRLTVL.

This clone was seen once. The chain recombines TRBV27 with TRBJ2-1, with D possibly being TRBD2 (6 bases). The CDR3 has 14 residues. V was trimmed by 3 bases and J by 5 bases, leaving 11 bases between them. Per the germline V gene, CDR1 is MNHEY and CDR2 is SMNVEV (reference sequence). CDR3 in amino acids: CASSFGTANNEQFF. The DNA for the CDR3 is TGTGCCAGCAGTTTCGGGACTGCCAACAATGAGCAGTTCTTC.

The count of this clone is one. The chain combines TRBV15 with TRBJ2-2; 7 bases agree with TRBD1. The CDR3 runs to 16 residues. Per the germline V gene, CDR1 is LNHNV and CDR2 is YYDKDF (reference sequence). The ends lost 5 bases at V and 3 bases at J; junction bases unmatched: 9. The CDR3 DNA sequence: TGTGCCACCAGCGGGCCCGGGACAGACTACACCGGGGAGCTGTTTTTT. This sequence encodes CATSGPGTDYTGELFF.

A single count supports this clone. The J gene is TRBJ2-7, the V gene TRBV5-1; 7 bases line up with TRBD2. With 0 bases clipped from V and 6 bases from J, the junction kept 12 bases outside the gene matches. The CDR3 has 16 residues. The germline V gene has CDR1 SGHRS and CDR2 YFSETQ. CDR3 sequence: CASSLALLAEITEQYF. The DNA of the CDR3 is TGCGCCAGCAGCTTGGCCCTTCTAGCGGAGATAACCGAGCAGTACTTC.

The chain links TRBV11-2 to TRBJ2-1, with a weak D call TRBD1 (5 bases). Per germline, CDR1 SGHAT and CDR2 FQNNGV. The V end was cut by 2 bases, the J end by 8 bases, with 13 bases between. The CDR3 is 14 amino acids. Written as DNA, the CDR3 is TGTGCCAGCAGCTTACGGCAGGGCTGGGATGAGCAGTTCTTC. This encodes CASSLRQGWDEQFF.

This chain joins TRBV7-9 and TRBJ1-1; D is perhaps TRBD1 (6 bases). This CDR3 has 14 amino acids. Looked up from germline, CDR1 is SEHNR and CDR2 is FQNEAQ (reference sequence). The germline V and J ends were trimmed by 2 bases and 5 bases, with 12 bases remaining between them. The CDR3 DNA reads TGTGCCAGCAGCTTAAGTGGGGGCGGGACTGAAGCTTTCTTT. It translates to CASSLSGGGTEAFF.

The chain uses TRBV28 and TRBJ1-2; 8 bases fit TRBD1. The germline V gene encodes CDR1 MDHEN and CDR2 SYDVKM. The CDR3 runs to 16 residues. The V segment lost 3 bases and the J segment 5 bases; nucleotides outside the gene matches: 11. CDR3 loop: CASSFHRGYEGYGYTF. The CDR3 DNA sequence: TGTGCCAGCAGTTTCCACAGGGGGTATGAGGGTTATGGCTACACCTTC.

The CDR3 is CASSDRGPNTEAFF. The CDR3 region has the DNA TGTGCCAGCAGCGACAGGGGGCCGAACACTGAAGCTTTCTTT. The rearrangement uses TRBV5-4 and TRBJ1-1; TRBD1 aligns across 10 bases. There are 14 residues in the CDR3. After removal of 4 bases from V and 1 base from J, the junction contained 1 base not matched to a gene. CDR1 and CDR2 (germline): SGHNT, YYREEE (reference sequence).

A word on this clone: Germline is not matched at one junction end, which may reflect a read error. This chain uses TRBV29-1 with TRBJ2-4, with a tentative D call TRBD2 (7 bases). The CDR3 runs 14 residues. Germline V lookup: CDR1 SQVTM, CDR2 ANQGSEA. The CDR3 region is CSVPPRGARNIQYF. CDR3 DNA: TGCAGCGTCCCACCCCGGGGGGCCAGAAACATTCAGTACTTC.

A few counts support this clone. The chain uses TRBV11-3 and TRBJ1-1, with D hard to call. CDR3 length: 13 residues. Trimming removed 9 bases from V and 3 bases from J, with 14 bases in between. CDR1 and CDR2 (germline): SGHNT, YENEEA. CDR3 loop: CASAIRGDTEAFF. The CDR3 DNA reads TGTGCCAGTGCGATTCGCGGCGACACTGAAGCTTTCTTT.

The CDR3: CASSLAGNKLEKLFF. The CDR3 DNA reads as TGCGCCAGCAGCTTGGCGGGGAACAAACTTGAAAAACTGTTTTTT. This chain connects TRBV5-1 to TRBJ1-4, with D hard to call. The V gene's germline CDR1 is SGHRS and CDR2 YFSETQ. This CDR3 contains 15 residues. V dropped 0 bases and J dropped 7 bases, with 13 bases sitting between them.

The chain carries TRBV4-3 and TRBJ2-3; D might be TRBD2 (7 bases). The ends were cut back, 1 base at V and 4 bases at J, with 12 bases in the middle. This CDR3 contains 15 residues. The germline V gene encodes CDR1 LGHNA and CDR2 YSLEER. CDR3 in DNA: TGCGCCAGCAGCCAAGGTGGGGGGGCAGCAGATACGCAGTATTTT. It yields the protein CASSQGGGAADTQYF.

CDR3 coding DNA: TGCAGCGTTGAAGGTAGAGGGAGTAGCTATGGCTACACCTTC. Translating it yields CSVEGRGSSYGYTF. The V call is TRBV29-1, the J call TRBJ1-2; the D is unclear. Trimming removed 1 base from V and 4 bases from J, with 13 bases in between. The CDR3 length is 14 residues. Per germline, CDR1 SQVTM and CDR2 ANQGSEA.

The chain combines TRBV7-3 with TRBJ1-1, with a tentative D call TRBD1 (5 bases). This CDR3 is built from 13 residues. The germline V gene has CDR1 SGHTA and CDR2 FQGTGA. The V and J ends lost 6 bases and 2 bases respectively, with 10 bases between them. Written as DNA, the CDR3 is TGTGCCAGCAGTGTCGACAGAAACACTGAAGCTTTCTTT. Translating it yields CASSVDRNTEAFF.

The V call is TRBV7-3, the J call TRBJ1-1; TRBD1 is a possible D gene (6 bases). This CDR3 has 14 amino acids. V was trimmed by 3 bases and J by 7 bases, leaving 15 bases between them. Germline V gene data show CDR1 as SGHTA and CDR2 as FQGTGA. The CDR3 DNA sequence: TGTGCCAGCAGCTTTTCCGGACCAGGGGTTGAAGCTTTCTTT. It codes for CASSFSGPGVEAFF.